Given below is one T cell receptor beta chain in context. Its antigen remains unknown. PCR involved 60 Vbeta and 13 Jbeta primers. The protocol was immunoSEQ multiplex PCR, while the TCRdb copy is restricted to in-frame clones and leaves out a portion. This sample has about 180,000 clones, with 77% found just once. This sample was taken from a study of cytomegalovirus exposure and HLA in healthy donors. Study at large: The Caucasian-associated ancestry cluster held roughly 80% of roughly 400 genotyped donors. Overall study results and limits: Owing to their indistinguishability, certain V segments, notably TRBV6-2 and TRBV6-3, were excluded. Segments of the TCR beta V type were, in most cases, productive about 87% or about 30% of the time in an earlier analysis. A later analysis found common viral pathogens apparently linked to several of the most significant clusters.

Trimming cost V 6 bases and J 3 bases; bases outside gene matches: 7. Germline CDR1 MNHNS, CDR2 SASEGT. The CDR3 spans 15 residues. This clonotype originated in a man aged 18 to 29 in good health and CMV-seronegative. The chain links TRBV6-1 to TRBJ1-5; TRBD1 aligns across 8 bases. The sequencing input was PBMCs. The CDR3: CASRRQGSNNQPQHF. DNA of the CDR3: TGTGCCAGCAGAAGACAGGGGAGTAACAATCAGCCCCAGCATTTT.